The entry below gives a single T cell receptor beta chain sequence along with its context. The antigen remains undetermined. Sample-barcoded 5' priming and a J-beta primer mix drove a second PCR of about 6 to 12 cycles. The authors tagged each cDNA molecule using a template-switch adaptor with 12 random nucleotides. TCRdb fed the 5' RACE reads into MiXCR, producing one record per CDR3 protein. The top ten hold roughly 22% of the sample, which has some 710,000 distinct CDR3 sequences, approximately 21% seen once. The record originates from a study of blood T cells in healthy people across ages. Study-wide results and caveats: With naive T cell percentage, TCR beta diversity showed a strong correlation. Possibly confounding the expanded clonotype changes was the fact that donor CMV status was unknown.

Germline V gene data show CDR1 as MGHDK and CDR2 as SYGVNS. V was trimmed by 7 bases and J by 1 base, leaving 10 bases between them. This CDR3 region has 13 residues. The TCR sequence derives from a man aged 70-80 years in good health. This sequence joins TRBV25-1 and TRBJ1-1; D call uncertain. The sequenced sample consisted of blood. The CDR3 is CASKLGRNTEAFF. The DNA of the CDR3 is TGTGCCAGCAAACTGGGGAGGAACACTGAAGCTTTCTTT.